Described below is a single TCR beta chain sequence and its context. Antigen unknown. Some clones are missing from TCRdb's copy, which holds only in-frame ones; the method was immunoSEQ multiplex PCR. Among 40,000 to 45,000 clones listed, 81% were seen once. This sample was included in a study of a mutant IDH1 vaccine in newly diagnosed glioma. This CDR3 spans 16 amino acids. Germline-derived CDR1 and CDR2 are LNHDA and SQIVND (reference sequence). V was clipped by 10 bases and J by 4 bases, with 25 bases between them. Time point defined: week 35, safety follow-up. With topical imiquimod, each dose of the vaccine consisted of 300 ug of mutant IDH1 20-mer peptide.

This TCR derives from a woman aged 40 to 50 with glioma. Some clones in this sample may be carry-over from other donors' samples. V and J are TRBV19 and TRBJ1-2, with D possibly TRBD1 on 6 matching bases. This sample comprised PBMCs, obtained from a glioma patient whose treatment included an IDH1 peptide vaccine. This CDR3 reads CATISIVQGSGYGYTF. The CDR3 nucleotides read TGTGCCACCATTAGTATCGTCCAGGGGAGCGGCTATGGCTACACCTTC.